This T cell receptor (beta chain) comes out of a study of spatial heterogeneity in lung cancer. TCRdb independently ran MiXCR on the 5' RACE reads; one entry per CDR3 protein. The repertoire holds 20,000 to 25,000 distinct CDR3 sequences, with 4.6% as singletons. Time point noted: sample taken at primary tumor resection. CDR3 length equals 16 residues. Germline trimming cut 6 bases from V and 5 bases from J; bases unmatched to any gene: 9. Germline V gene data show CDR1 as LNHDA and CDR2 as SQIVND (reference sequence). The chain has TRBV19 and TRBJ1-6; 8 bases line up with TRBD1. Material: PBMCs, obtained at surgery. This sequence originates from a male donor with early-stage non-small cell lung cancer. The CDR3 region has the DNA TGTGCCAGTAGATACACCGGGACAGGAGATAATTCACCCCTCCACTTT. It yields the protein CASRYTGTGDNSPLHF.